The text below deals with one T cell receptor (beta chain). What this receptor recognizes is not known. Per-nucleotide qualities are absent, and no much larger clonotype sits a single base away. To estimate absolute template abundance from read counts, synthetic TCR analog templates were spiked into each PCR. TCRbeta CDR3 regions were amplified from genomic DNA with bias-controlled V and J gene primers using the immunoSEQ assay. Rearranged TCRbeta segments were sequenced at approximately 20X coverage. In the source study's methods: Clustering was used to correct sequencing errors, and CDR3s were annotated against IMGT to assign V, D and J genes. Out-of-frame and stop-codon sequences were excluded, and only productive TCRbeta rearrangements were used in downstream analyses. To compute clonality, Shannon entropy was normalized by the log of the number of unique productive sequences and then subtracted from one. Clones differing between time points or between blood and tumor were identified using Fisher's exact test with Benjamini-Hochberg correction, with an adjusted p below 0.01 applied as the threshold. TCRdb limited this immuneACCESS table to in-frame rearrangements with V and J called. A share of clones is missing; checked studies link under half to unresolved V genes, and the rest is unexplained. V and J calls and clone size are those listed in that table; D and trimming were worked out from the DNA. Across this sample there are about 120,000 clones, with approximately 90% seen only once. Clones ranked in the top ten supply approximately 3.8% of the sample.

The time point label for this specimen denotes: peripheral blood 6 weeks after treatment start. The cohort comprised 30 or so patients with locally advanced or metastatic urothelial carcinoma treated at Memorial Sloan Kettering on a trial protocol. Peripheral blood mononuclear cells were collected pretreatment and during treatment, with between 1 and 8 total time points obtained per patient. The Qiagen DNeasy Blood extraction kit was used to purify genomic DNA from total PBMCs and from tumor samples. PBMCs were collected pretreatment and during treatment, and were isolated and stored as previously described. The sample is drawn from a study of PD-L1 blockade in urothelial cancer (dated by TCRdb to 2015 to 2018). Regarding the research as a whole: Every patient began therapy in the mid-2010s and was given atezolizumab 1,200 mg intravenously every 3 weeks. About 90% of the 29 patients were males with bladder-origin urothelial cancer, and about 65% of the roughly 30 reported a prior smoking history. Patients had an ECOG performance status of 0 or 1 and had received between 0 and 3 prior chemotherapy regimens. Blood samples were analyzed at two time points: 3 weeks after treatment start (second dose) and 6 weeks after treatment start. Blood samples gave median yields of about 140,000 T cells and 80,000 to 90,000 unique TCRs, along with a median clonality of 0.080. The study, an exploratory multi-omic analysis, examined somatic, immune and clinical correlates of response to PD-L1 blockade with atezolizumab in urothelial cancer. Pretreatment tumor samples, along with matched peripheral blood collected serially before and after atezolizumab treatment, underwent TCR sequencing. Progression-free survival longer than 6 months counted as durable clinical benefit, and TCR features were additionally tested against both progression-free and overall survival. In the same patients, whole exome sequencing and RNA sequencing of pretreatment tumors were performed in addition to TCR sequencing. Under 10 patients achieved durable clinical benefit and fewer than 25 did not. Approximately 30 patients had pretreatment blood TCR-seq, approximately 24 had at least one posttreatment blood collection, and approximately 24 had tumor TCR-seq. Paper-wide results and their limitations: Improved progression-free and overall survival was associated with having pretreatment peripheral blood TCR clonality below the median. Among patients with durable benefit, tumor-associated TCR clones showed greater expansion in peripheral blood 3 weeks after treatment started (n = 22, p = 0.022). Because of the small sample size (n of about 30) and the many exploratory analyses performed, the results are intended to be regarded as hypothesis-generating.

V is cut back by 4 bases and J by 6 bases, with 8 bases in the junction unmatched. The CDR3 goes from the cysteine to the phenylalanine over 17 residues. The kept DNA is CDR3 alone, 51 bases in frame from the first base. As encoded in the germline V gene, CDR1 is SGHDT while CDR2 is YYEEEE. The sequencing here drew on PBMCs, taken around atezolizumab (anti-PD-L1) treatment. The clonotype was recovered from a man aged 60-69 years with urothelial cancer. Rearrangement joined TRBV5-6 to TRBJ2-1; 15 central bases correspond to TRBD2. The DNA sequence is TGTGCCAGCAGCCTAGGACTAGCGGGAGGGCTGGCCAATGAGCAGTTCTTC. It encodes CASSLGLAGGLANEQFF.